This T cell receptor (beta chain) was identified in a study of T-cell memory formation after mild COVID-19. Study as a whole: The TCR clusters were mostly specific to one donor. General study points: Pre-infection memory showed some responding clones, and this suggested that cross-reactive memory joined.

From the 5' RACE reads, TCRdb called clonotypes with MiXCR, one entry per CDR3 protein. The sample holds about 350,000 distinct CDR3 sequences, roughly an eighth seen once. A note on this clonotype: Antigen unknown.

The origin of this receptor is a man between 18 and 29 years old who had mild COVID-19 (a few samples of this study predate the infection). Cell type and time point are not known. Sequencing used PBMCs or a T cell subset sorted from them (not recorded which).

The CDR3 coding sequence is TGTGCCAGCAGTCCCAGGAGGACTAGGAGAGAGACCCAGTACTTC. This gives the protein CASSPRRTRRETQYF. The rearrangement uses TRBV7-2 and TRBJ2-5, with 7 bases that match TRBD2. The CDR3 runs 15 residues. Germline assignment: CDR1 SGHTA and CDR2 FQGNSA. The V segment lost 6 bases and the J segment 4 bases; nucleotides outside the gene matches: 11.